This TCR beta chain came from a study of tumor and adjacent non-tumor tissue in lung cancer. Study-wide context: Histology: around 13 adenocarcinoma, a couple of squamous cell carcinoma, 1 small cell lung cancer.

Three rounds of nested PCR, following a modified ARM-PCR protocol, produced the TCRbeta library. TCRdb re-analysed the multiplex PCR reads in MiXCR, keeping a single row per CDR3 protein. The repertoire holds over 110,000 distinct CDR3 sequences, with approximately 64% as singletons. This sample's RNA came from whole unsorted tissue. The trim removed 7 bases at V and 4 bases at J, leaving 12 bases unmatched. Germline-derived CDR1 and CDR2 are MDHEN and SYDVKM. CDR3 length: 15 amino acids. The TCR comes from a man aged 55 to 69 with small cell lung cancer. What was sequenced was lung tumor tissue. The chain couples TRBV28 to TRBJ2-5, with 7 bases lining up with TRBD1. The CDR3 region is CASIPSGTVSETQYF. The CDR3 nucleotides read TGTGCCAGCATCCCATCCGGGACAGTCTCAGAGACCCAGTACTTC.